These 15 T cell receptor beta chains share one sample of origin, sequenced in a study of vaccination effects on CD4 cells after COVID-19. Clones were read by immunoSEQ multiplex PCR, and TCRdb kept only the in-frame ones, dropping some. The repertoire holds about 71,000 clones, with 65% to 80% as singletons. The culture ran for approximately nine days before CD4+ T cells were isolated. Of the BNT162b2 and mRNA-1273 vaccines, participants received two doses of one or the other. The antigens of these receptors remain unknown. Material: CD4+ T cells from PBMCs cultured without peptide, obtained after COVID-19 vaccination. The receptor source for this set is a human donor who received a COVID-19 vaccine.

The CDR3 protein is CASSMRRADEKLFF. The CDR3 DNA reads as TGTGCCAGTAGTATGCGCAGGGCGGACGAAAAACTGTTTTTT. This chain joins TRBV19 and TRBJ1-4, with D maybe TRBD1 (5 bases). Trimming left V 3 bases short and J 8 bases short, with 13 bases between. The germline V gene encodes CDR1 LNHDA and CDR2 SQIVND (reference sequence). The CDR3 length is 14 residues.

The V gene is TRBV4-2, the J gene TRBJ2-5, with D possibly called TRBD1 or TRBD2 (6 bases each). CDR3 length equals 16 residues. V was shortened by 0 bases and J by 1 base, with 12 bases between the two germline ends. Germline V lookup: CDR1 LGHNA, CDR2 YNFKEQ. The CDR3, as DNA: TGTGCCAGCAGCCAAGATTTCGGGGGCCTCCAAGAGACCCAGTACTTC. Encoded protein: CASSQDFGGLQETQYF.

The chain links TRBV7-2 to TRBJ1-3, with D maybe TRBD1 (6 bases). V was shortened by 1 base and J by 0 bases, with 10 bases between the two germline ends. The CDR3 covers 16 residues. Germline V gene lookup returns CDR1 SGHTA and CDR2 FQGNSA. CDR3 protein: CASSLGGRGSGNTIYF. CDR3 coding DNA: TGTGCCAGCAGCTTAGGGGGCAGGGGCTCTGGAAACACCATATATTTT.

This clone appeared a few times. The chain links TRBV29-1 to TRBJ1-2, with 9 bases lining up with TRBD1. The CDR3 contains 13 residues. J was trimmed by 6 bases and V by 6 bases; bases with no gene match: 8. The V gene's germline CDR1 is SQVTM and CDR2 ANQGSEA. Here the CDR3 DNA reads TGCAGCGTAGAACCGGGACAGGGTGATGGCTACACCTTC. This sequence encodes CSVEPGQGDGYTF.

The V gene is TRBV3-1 (or the pseudogene TRBV3-2), the J gene TRBJ1-2, with D possibly TRBD1 on 6 matching bases. The length of the CDR3 is 16 residues. Trimming pared 3 bases from V and 2 bases from J, leaving 16 bases between. Per the germline V gene, CDR1 is LGHDT and CDR2 is YNNKEL (reference sequence). The CDR3 loop reads CASSQTGGTRNYGYTF. CDR3 nucleotides: TGTGCCAGCAGCCAGACGGGTGGGACACGAAACTATGGCTACACCTTC.

Only a few counts were recorded for this clone. The chain recombines TRBV5-1 with TRBJ2-1; tentative D call: TRBD2 (7 bases). Germline CDR1 reads SGHRS; CDR2 reads YFSETQ. There are 15 residues in the CDR3. V was trimmed by 4 bases and J by 9 bases, leaving 20 bases between them. CDR3 residues: CASSAGAGRALEQFF. CDR3 sequence (DNA): TGCGCCAGCAGCGCAGGGGCGGGGAGGGCTCTTGAGCAGTTCTTC.

This CDR3 is CASSIGNYSPLHF. The DNA of the CDR3 is TGCGCCAGCAGCATAGGGAATTATTCACCCCTCCACTTT. V gene TRBV4-1 combines with J gene TRBJ1-6; D call uncertain. This CDR3 is 13 amino acids long. Trimming removed 5 bases from V and 8 bases from J, with 10 bases in between. The germline V gene encodes CDR1 MGHRA and CDR2 YSYEKL.

V usage is TRBV29-1 and J usage is TRBJ1-2; 7 nucleotides agree with TRBD1. The CDR3 extends over 13 amino acids. Trimming took 5 bases from V and 8 from J; bases not matched to a gene: 11. Germline CDR1 reads SQVTM; CDR2 reads ANQGSEA. The CDR3: CSVTTGTELGYTF. In DNA, the CDR3 is TGCAGCGTTACAACCGGGACAGAGTTGGGCTACACCTTC.

The rearrangement joins TRBV7-8 to TRBJ1-2, with D unclear. V lost 1 base and J lost 4, with 13 bases in between. This CDR3 has 15 amino acids. Germline V lookup: CDR1 SGHVS, CDR2 FQNEAQ. CDR3 protein: CASSLVRSLLYGYTF. CDR3 coding DNA: TGTGCCAGCAGCTTAGTGAGATCCCTCCTCTATGGCTACACCTTC.

In its sample, this clone was seen once. The chain uses TRBV11-2 and TRBJ1-3; TRBD1 matches at 9 bases. Per germline, CDR1 SGHAT and CDR2 FQNNGV. With 5 bases clipped from V and 3 bases from J, the junction kept 8 bases outside the gene matches. This CDR3 has 16 amino acids. CDR3 sequence (DNA): TGTGCCAGCAGCGTCTCCGGGACAGGGATTGGAAACACCATATATTTT. Translating gives CASSVSGTGIGNTIYF.

This sequence joins TRBV5-1 and TRBJ1-4; D is perhaps TRBD1 (5 bases). The germline V gene encodes CDR1 SGHRS and CDR2 YFSETQ. The CDR3 extends over 16 amino acids. The V and J ends lost 7 bases and 0 bases respectively, with 16 bases between them. The CDR3 nucleotides are TGCGCCAGCTCTACAGGACGAAGCACAACTAATGAAAAACTGTTTTTT. Translation gives CASSTGRSTTNEKLFF.

CDR3 loop: CASSRASGDEKLFF. CDR3 DNA sequence: TGTGCCAGTAGTCGGGCCTCGGGGGATGAAAAACTGTTTTTT. V and J are TRBV19 and TRBJ1-4; a weak D match, TRBD1 (5 bases). Germline lookup yields CDR1 LNHDA and CDR2 SQIVND (reference sequence). There are 14 residues in the CDR3. With 5 bases removed from V and 6 bases from J, the gap between germline ends came to 13 bases. The whole variable domain, filled in from reference TRBV19 and TRBJ1-4, reads DGGITQSPKYLFRKEGQNVTLSCEQNLNHDAMYWYRQDPGQGLRLIYYSQIVNDFQKGDIAEGYSVSREKKESFPLTVTSAQKNPTAFYLCASSRASGDEKLFFGSGTQLSVL.

This sequence joins TRBV2 and TRBJ2-7; D gene uncertain. The CDR3 runs to 12 residues. CDR1 and CDR2 from the germline V gene are SNHLY and FYNNEI. The V and J ends lost 5 bases and 0 bases respectively, with 5 bases between them. The CDR3 DNA sequence: TGTGCCAGCAGTACCAGCTCCTACGAGCAGTACGTC. Translated: CASSTSSYEQYV.

V is TRBV7-3 and J is TRBJ2-3, with TRBD2 identical over 8 bases. The trim removed 5 bases at V and 4 bases at J, leaving 5 bases unmatched. The length of the CDR3 is 14 residues. CDR1 and CDR2 from the germline V gene are SGHTA and FQGTGA. CDR3 residues: CASSRGGDADTQYF. In DNA, the CDR3 is TGTGCCAGCAGCCGGGGGGGGGATGCAGATACGCAGTATTTT. The variable domain in full, with the rest retrieved from reference TRBV7-3 and TRBJ2-3, is GAGVSQTPSNKVTEKGKYVELRCDPISGHTALYWYRQSLGQGPEFLIYFQGTGAADDSGLPNDRFFAVRPEGSVSTLKIQRTERGDSAVYLCASSRGGDADTQYFGPGTRLTVL.

This clone was detected only once. CDR3 sequence reads: CASAGEGQNTEAFF. The DNA for the CDR3 is TGTGCCAGCGCTGGGGAGGGACAGAACACTGAAGCTTTCTTT. The gene calls are TRBV6-5 and TRBJ1-1; D may be TRBD1 (6 bases). The CDR3 spans 14 residues. Germline CDR1 is MNHEY and CDR2 is SVGAGI. Deletions cut 8 bases from V and 1 base from J, with 14 bases between.